The 16 T cell receptor beta chains below were found in one sample sequenced in a study of spatial heterogeneity in lung cancer. Study findings and constraints: Mutation counts in tumors were tracked by counts of expanded intratumoral alpha and beta TCRs.

TCRdb reanalysed the 5' RACE reads using MiXCR and keeps one entry per CDR3 protein. This sample has around 100,000 distinct CDR3 sequences, with under 4.5% found just once. The antigens for these receptors are not known. The time point: sample taken at primary tumor resection. This material consisted of lung tumor tissue, taken at surgery. These receptors originate from a male donor with early-stage non-small cell lung cancer.

This clonotype was seen many times. This chain joins TRBV30 and TRBJ2-1, with 11 positions matching TRBD2. Germline CDR1 reads GTSNPN; CDR2 reads SVGIG (reference sequence). This CDR3 is 15 amino acids long. V trimming: 7 bases; J trimming: 6 bases; junction bases outside the gene matches: 11. The CDR3 nucleotides read TGTGCCTACCAATATAGCGGGAGGGCCCCCAATGAGCAGTTCTTC. Translated: CAYQYSGRAPNEQFF.

The table lists this clonotype with many counts. The chain carries TRBV4-1 and TRBJ1-1; D remains unclear. This CDR3 spans 14 amino acids. The germline V and J ends were trimmed by 5 bases and 0 bases, with 10 bases remaining between them. The germline CDR1 and CDR2 sequences are MGHRA and YSYEKL. CDR3 sequence reads: CASSKGSMNTEAFF. As DNA, the CDR3 is TGCGCCAGCAGCAAGGGAAGCATGAACACTGAAGCTTTCTTT.

This clonotype was counted many times. The chain links TRBV9 to TRBJ2-3; D gene uncertain. Trimming removed 0 bases from V and 6 bases from J, with 8 bases in between. Germline V gives CDR1 SGDLS, CDR2 YYNGEE. The length of the CDR3 is 13 residues. CDR3 protein: CASSVEDSDTQYF. The CDR3 nucleotides read TGTGCCAGCAGCGTAGAAGATTCGGATACGCAGTATTTT.

The V gene is TRBV29-1, the J gene TRBJ2-7; 7 bases map to TRBD2. Trimming removed 8 bases from V and 3 bases from J; junction bases left unmatched: 10. Germline V gives CDR1 SQVTM, CDR2 ANQGSEA. This CDR3 has 13 residues. CDR3 bases: TGCAGCACGAAAGCGGGAATGGGCTACGAGCAGTACTTC. It is translated as CSTKAGMGYEQYF.

This clonotype was counted ten times or more. The chain recombines TRBV5-1 with TRBJ2-3; 8 bases fit TRBD2. Trimming at V came to 4 bases and at J to 1 base, leaving 8 bases not matched to a gene. The CDR3 spans 16 residues. Germline V gives CDR1 SGHRS, CDR2 YFSETQ. The CDR3 DNA is TGCGCCAGCAGCCATACTAGCGGAGTGGGCACAGATACGCAGTATTTT. Translated: CASSHTSGVGTDTQYF.

Only a few counts were recorded for this clonotype. The rearrangement joins TRBV20-1 to TRBJ1-4; D is ambiguous. CDR1 is DFQATT, CDR2 SNEGSKA, per germline (reference sequence). The length of the CDR3 is 15 residues. V lost 4 bases to trimming and J lost 6 bases, with 18 bases between them. The DNA of the CDR3 is TGCAGTGCTACAGACCCGGGGATCGGGGATGAAAAACTGTTTTTT. This codes for CSATDPGIGDEKLFF.

There are many counts of this clonotype. The chain joins TRBV10-3 to TRBJ1-1; D is perhaps TRBD1 (5 bases). V was pared by 10 bases and J by 1 base, with 13 bases between. The length of the CDR3 is 13 residues. The germline CDR1 and CDR2 sequences are ENHRY and SYGVKD. The CDR3 coding sequence is TGTGCCACGGCAGACGGGGCGAACACTGAAGCTTTCTTT. This gives the protein CATADGANTEAFF.

For this clonotype: Given a much more abundant clone one base away, this may be a read error. This chain links TRBV19 with TRBJ1-5; D is uncertain. The V end was cut by 6 bases, the J end by 4 bases, with 10 bases between. Germline V gives CDR1 LNHDA, CDR2 SQIVND (reference sequence). This CDR3 has 13 residues. The CDR3 loop reads CASSKLANQPQHF. CDR3 DNA: TGTGCCAGTAGCAAGCTAGCAAATCAGCCCCAGCATTTT.

In its sample, this clonotype was seen a few times. This chain links TRBV6-6 with TRBJ1-3; possibly TRBD1 for D (5 bases). Germline-derived CDR1 and CDR2 are MNHNY and SVGAGI (reference sequence). V was pared by 8 bases and J by 4 bases, with 12 bases between. The CDR3 covers 13 residues. The CDR3 region is CASGGEPGNTIYF. CDR3 sequence (DNA): TGTGCCAGCGGAGGGGAGCCAGGAAACACCATATATTTT.

This clonotype came up many times. The rearrangement uses TRBV12-3 or TRBV12-4 and TRBJ1-1; D is uncertain. The V end lost 5 bases, the J end lost 6 bases, and 13 bases lay between the germline ends. CDR3 length equals 13 residues. The CDR3: CASSLGRLSEAFF. CDR3 nucleotides: TGTGCCAGCAGTCTAGGGAGGCTCTCTGAAGCTTTCTTT.

This clonotype was found many times. The CDR3 coding sequence is TGCGCCAGCAGCTTGGAACCCCGGATCGAGCAGTACTTC. Its protein is CASSLEPRIEQYF. The chain uses TRBV5-1 and TRBJ2-7; D gene ambiguous. The CDR3 consists of 13 residues. The V gene lost 0 bases and the J gene lost 6 bases, with 10 bases spanning the gap. Germline V gives CDR1 SGHRS, CDR2 YFSETQ.

This clonotype was detected ten times or more. V usage is TRBV19 and J usage is TRBJ2-2, with 11 bases aligning to TRBD2. Germline V CDR1 and CDR2: LNHDA, SQIVND (reference sequence). Trimming removed 3 bases from V and 5 bases from J; junction bases left unmatched: 5. The CDR3 length is 16 residues. For the CDR3, the DNA is TGTGCCAGTAGTATTACTAGCGGGAGTGTAACCGGGGAGCTGTTTTTT. Encoded protein: CASSITSGSVTGELFF. Filled out from reference TRBV19 and TRBJ2-2, the complete variable domain reads DGGITQSPKYLFRKEGQNVTLSCEQNLNHDAMYWYRQDPGQGLRLIYYSQIVNDFQKGDIAEGYSVSREKKESFPLTVTSAQKNPTAFYLCASSITSGSVTGELFFGEGSRLTVL.

In its sample, this clonotype was seen many times. The chain links TRBV6-6 to TRBJ1-5, with 9 bases fitting TRBD1. The CDR3 length is 15 residues. Germline trimming cut 7 bases from V and 3 bases from J; bases unmatched to any gene: 7. The germline V gene encodes CDR1 MNHNY and CDR2 SVGAGI (reference sequence). The DNA for the CDR3 is TGTGCCAGCACCCGGACAGGGGCTTACAATCAGCCCCAGCATTTT. This gives the protein CASTRTGAYNQPQHF.

For this clonotype: This may arise from a read error, as a much more abundant clone is one base away. The chain uses TRBV5-1 and TRBJ2-1; TRBD2 matches at 8 bases. Germline V gene lookup returns CDR1 SGHRS and CDR2 YFSETQ. Losses at the gene ends were 2 bases for V and 3 bases for J; bases not matched to a gene: 10. The CDR3 runs to 17 residues. The CDR3 is CASSLARLACGYNEQFF. For the CDR3, the DNA is TGCGCCAGCAGCTTAGCGAGACTAGCGTGTGGCTACAATGAGCAGTTCTTC.

The table lists this clonotype with many counts. This sequence joins TRBV5-6 and TRBJ2-1; no clear D. V lost 6 bases to trimming and J lost 9 bases, with 4 bases between them. The CDR3 is 9 residues long. Germline assignment: CDR1 SGHDT and CDR2 YYEEEE. The CDR3 here is CASIGEQFF. The CDR3 DNA sequence: TGTGCCAGCATTGGTGAGCAGTTCTTC.

A few counts support this clonotype. CDR3 region: CSARDRRAQYF. In DNA form, the CDR3 reads TGCAGTGCTAGAGATCGGAGGGCCCAGTACTTC. The rearrangement uses TRBV20-1 and TRBJ2-5, with a possible D match to TRBD2 (6 bases). The V gene lost 0 bases and the J gene lost 9 bases, with 8 bases spanning the gap. The CDR3 length is 11 residues. CDR1 DFQATT and CDR2 SNEGSKA come from the germline V gene (reference sequence).